This note documents a single T cell receptor beta chain sequence. Its antigen remains unknown. The sample comes from a study of CD8+CD57+ T cells in acquired aplastic anemia. Germline CDR1 MGHRA, CDR2 YSYEKL. V lost 1 base and J lost 8, with 14 bases in between. The CDR3 length is 15 residues. Findings and limits, study-wide: With respect to CD8+ Simpson's diversity, patients and controls did not differ significantly. Sharing between patients and controls was observed for twenty-nine CD8+ CDR3 sequences.

Flow cytometry had shown expanded CD8+CD57+ cells in the patients chosen for sequencing. When blood sampling took place, the patients had received no therapy. For CDR3 and TCR beta VDJ profiling, genomic DNA was the template used. One entry per CDR3 protein, called by TCRdb with MiXCR from the reads. The sample carries about 200,000 distinct CDR3 sequences, 65% recorded once. The chain employs TRBV4-1 and TRBJ1-4; D might be TRBD1 (5 bases). The sequenced sample was sorted CD4+, CD8+, or CD8+CD57+ T cells (not recorded which) from PBMCs. This TCR came from a human donor with aplastic anemia. The CDR3 reads CASSQVSGQGEKLFF. In DNA, the CDR3 is TGCGCCAGCAGCCAAGTCTCGGGGCAGGGCGAAAAACTGTTTTTT.